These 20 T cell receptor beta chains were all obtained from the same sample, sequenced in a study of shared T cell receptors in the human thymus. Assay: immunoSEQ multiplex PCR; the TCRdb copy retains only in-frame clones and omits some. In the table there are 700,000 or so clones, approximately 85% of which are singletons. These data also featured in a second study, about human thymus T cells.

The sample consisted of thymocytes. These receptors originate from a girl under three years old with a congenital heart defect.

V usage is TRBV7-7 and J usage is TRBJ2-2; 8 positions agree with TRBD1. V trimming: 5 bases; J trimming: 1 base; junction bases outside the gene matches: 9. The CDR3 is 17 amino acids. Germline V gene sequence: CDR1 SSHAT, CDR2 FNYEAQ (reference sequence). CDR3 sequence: CASSLYGTGRNTGELFF. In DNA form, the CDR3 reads TGTGCCAGCAGCCTATATGGGACAGGCCGGAACACCGGGGAGCTGTTTTTT.

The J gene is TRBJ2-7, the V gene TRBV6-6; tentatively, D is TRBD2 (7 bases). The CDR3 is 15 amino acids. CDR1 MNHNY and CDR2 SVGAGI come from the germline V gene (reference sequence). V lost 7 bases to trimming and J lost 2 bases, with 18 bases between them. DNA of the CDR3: TGTGCCAGCACCCGTAAAGGGGGGGCCCCCTACGAGCAGTACTTC. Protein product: CASTRKGGAPYEQYF.

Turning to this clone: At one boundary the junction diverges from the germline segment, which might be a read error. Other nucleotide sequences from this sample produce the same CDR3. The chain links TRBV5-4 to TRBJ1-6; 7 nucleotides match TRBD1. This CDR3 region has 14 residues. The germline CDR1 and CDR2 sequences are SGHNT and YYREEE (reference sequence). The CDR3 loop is CASSLQGLNSPLHF. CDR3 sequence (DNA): TGTGCCAGCAGCTTACAGGGGCTTAATTCCCCCCTCCACTTT. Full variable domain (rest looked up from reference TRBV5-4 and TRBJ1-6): ETGVTQSPTHLIKTRGQQVTLRCSSQSGHNTVSWYQQALGQGPQFIFQYYREEENGRGNFPPRFSGLQFPNYSSELNVNALELDDSALYLCASSLQGLNSPLHFGNGTRLTVT.

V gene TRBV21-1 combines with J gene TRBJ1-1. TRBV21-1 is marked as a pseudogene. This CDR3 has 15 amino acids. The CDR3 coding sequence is TGTGCCAGCAGCAAAGAACGGGTCCAGGGAGGTGAAGCTTTCTTT. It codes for CASSKERVQGGEAFF.

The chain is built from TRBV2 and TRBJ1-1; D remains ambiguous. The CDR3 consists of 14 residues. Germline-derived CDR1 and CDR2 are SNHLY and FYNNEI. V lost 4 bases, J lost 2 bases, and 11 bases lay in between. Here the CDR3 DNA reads TGTGCCAGCAGTGGCGCAGGAAACAACACTGAAGCTTTCTTT. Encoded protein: CASSGAGNNTEAFF.

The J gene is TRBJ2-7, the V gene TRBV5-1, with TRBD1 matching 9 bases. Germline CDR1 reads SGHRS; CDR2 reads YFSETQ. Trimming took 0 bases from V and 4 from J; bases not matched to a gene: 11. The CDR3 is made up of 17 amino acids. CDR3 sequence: CASSLVGQGPLLYEQYF. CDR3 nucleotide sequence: TGCGCCAGCAGCTTGGTGGGACAGGGTCCCTTACTTTACGAGCAGTACTTC.

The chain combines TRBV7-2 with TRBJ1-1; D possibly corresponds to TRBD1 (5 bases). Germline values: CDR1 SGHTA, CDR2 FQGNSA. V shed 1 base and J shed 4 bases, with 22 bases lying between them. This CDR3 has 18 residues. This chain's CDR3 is CASSLVGGPTGGPTEAFF. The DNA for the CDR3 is TGTGCCAGCAGCTTAGTCGGGGGACCCACGGGAGGCCCCACTGAAGCTTTCTTT.

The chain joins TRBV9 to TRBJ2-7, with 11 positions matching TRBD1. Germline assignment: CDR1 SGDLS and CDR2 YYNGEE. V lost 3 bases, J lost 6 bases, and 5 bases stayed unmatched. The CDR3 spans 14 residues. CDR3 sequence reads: CASSDWDRGGEQYF. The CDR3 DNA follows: TGTGCCAGCAGCGACTGGGACAGGGGGGGCGAGCAGTACTTC.

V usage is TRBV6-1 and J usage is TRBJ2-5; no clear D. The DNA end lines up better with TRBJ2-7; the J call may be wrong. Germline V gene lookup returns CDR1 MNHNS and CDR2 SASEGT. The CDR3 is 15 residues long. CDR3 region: CASSEARNLIYEQYF. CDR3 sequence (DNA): TGTGCCAGCAGTGAAGCGCGGAACCTGATCTACGAGCAGTACTTC.

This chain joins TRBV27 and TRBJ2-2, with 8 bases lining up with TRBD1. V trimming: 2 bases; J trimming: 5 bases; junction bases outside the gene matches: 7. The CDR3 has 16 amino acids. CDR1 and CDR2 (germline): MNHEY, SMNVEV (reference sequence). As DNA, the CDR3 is TGTGCCAGCAGTTTAGTTAGACAGGGGAGAACCGGGGAGCTGTTTTTT. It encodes CASSLVRQGRTGELFF.

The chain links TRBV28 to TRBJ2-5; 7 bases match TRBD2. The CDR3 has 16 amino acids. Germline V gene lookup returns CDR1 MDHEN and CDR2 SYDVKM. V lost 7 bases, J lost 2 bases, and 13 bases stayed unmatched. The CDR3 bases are TGTGCCAGCACCTCGGGGGGACCGTCCGGGCAAGAGACCCAGTACTTC. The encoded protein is CASTSGGPSGQETQYF.

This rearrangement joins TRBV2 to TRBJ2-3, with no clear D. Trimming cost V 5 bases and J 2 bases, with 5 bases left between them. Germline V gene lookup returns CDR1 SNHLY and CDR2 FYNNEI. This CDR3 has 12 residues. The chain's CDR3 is CASSRATDTQYF. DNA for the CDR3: TGTGCCAGCAGTCGAGCCACAGATACGCAGTATTTT. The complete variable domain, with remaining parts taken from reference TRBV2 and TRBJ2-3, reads EPEVTQTPSHQVTQMGQEVILRCVPISNHLYFYWYRQILGQKVEFLVSFYNNEISEKSEIFDDQFSVERPDGSNFTLKIRSTKLEDSAMYFCASSRATDTQYFGPGTRLTVL.

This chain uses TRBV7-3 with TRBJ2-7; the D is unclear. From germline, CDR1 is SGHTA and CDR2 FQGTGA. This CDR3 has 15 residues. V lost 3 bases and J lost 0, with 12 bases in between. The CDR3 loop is CASSFHGGTSYEQYF. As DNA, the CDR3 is TGTGCCAGCAGCTTTCACGGCGGAACCTCCTACGAGCAGTACTTC.

The DNA for the CDR3 is TGCGCCAGCAGCTTGGCCGCACAGGGGCCCTGGAACACTGAAGCTTTCTTT. As protein: CASSLAAQGPWNTEAFF. The V call is TRBV5-1, the J call TRBJ1-1, with 7 bases that match TRBD1. The CDR3 runs 17 residues. CDR1 is SGHRS, CDR2 YFSETQ, per germline. Trimming cost V 0 bases and J 1 base; bases outside gene matches: 9.

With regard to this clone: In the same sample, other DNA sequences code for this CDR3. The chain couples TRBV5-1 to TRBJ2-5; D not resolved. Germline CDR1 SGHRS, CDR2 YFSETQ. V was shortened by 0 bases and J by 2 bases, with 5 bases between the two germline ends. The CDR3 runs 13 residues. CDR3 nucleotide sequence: TGCGCCAGCAGCTTGGGGGCACAAGAGACCCAGTACTTC. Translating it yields CASSLGAQETQYF.

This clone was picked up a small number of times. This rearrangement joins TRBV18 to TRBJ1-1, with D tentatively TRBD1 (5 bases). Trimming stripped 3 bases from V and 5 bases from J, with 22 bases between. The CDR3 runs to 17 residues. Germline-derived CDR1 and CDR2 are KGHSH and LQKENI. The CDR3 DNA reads TGTGCCAGCTCACCGCGGGGGGGACCATCTCTTCAGACTGAAGCTTTCTTT. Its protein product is CASSPRGGPSLQTEAFF. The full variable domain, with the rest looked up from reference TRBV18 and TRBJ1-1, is NAGVMQNPRHLVRRRGQEARLRCSPMKGHSHVYWYRQLPEEGLKFMVYLQKENIIDESGMPKERFSAEFPKEGPSILRIQQVVRGDSAAYFCASSPRGGPSLQTEAFFGQGTRLTVV.

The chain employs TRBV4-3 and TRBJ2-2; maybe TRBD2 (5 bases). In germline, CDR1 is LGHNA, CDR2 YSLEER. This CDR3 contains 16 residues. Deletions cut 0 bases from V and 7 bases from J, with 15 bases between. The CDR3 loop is CASSQDPPGKIGELFF. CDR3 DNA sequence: TGCGCCAGCAGCCAAGATCCCCCGGGGAAGATCGGGGAGCTGTTTTTT.

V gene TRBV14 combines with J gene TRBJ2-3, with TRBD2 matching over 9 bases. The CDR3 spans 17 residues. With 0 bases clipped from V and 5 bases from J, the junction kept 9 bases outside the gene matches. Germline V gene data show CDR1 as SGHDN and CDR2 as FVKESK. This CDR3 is CASSQDLPAGGRDTQYF. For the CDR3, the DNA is TGTGCCAGCAGCCAAGATTTGCCAGCGGGGGGCCGAGATACGCAGTATTTT.

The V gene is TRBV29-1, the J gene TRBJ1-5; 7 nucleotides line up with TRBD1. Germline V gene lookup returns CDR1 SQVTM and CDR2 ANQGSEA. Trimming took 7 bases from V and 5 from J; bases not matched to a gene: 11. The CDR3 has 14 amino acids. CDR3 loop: CSALGQSRDQPQHF. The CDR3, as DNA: TGCAGCGCCCTGGGACAGAGCCGAGATCAGCCCCAGCATTTT.

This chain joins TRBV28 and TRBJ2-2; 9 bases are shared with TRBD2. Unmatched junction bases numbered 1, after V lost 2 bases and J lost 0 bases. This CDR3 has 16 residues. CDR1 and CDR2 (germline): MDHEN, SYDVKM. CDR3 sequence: CASSLGGGANTGELFF. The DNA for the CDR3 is TGTGCCAGCAGTTTAGGCGGGGGGGCGAACACCGGGGAGCTGTTTTTT.